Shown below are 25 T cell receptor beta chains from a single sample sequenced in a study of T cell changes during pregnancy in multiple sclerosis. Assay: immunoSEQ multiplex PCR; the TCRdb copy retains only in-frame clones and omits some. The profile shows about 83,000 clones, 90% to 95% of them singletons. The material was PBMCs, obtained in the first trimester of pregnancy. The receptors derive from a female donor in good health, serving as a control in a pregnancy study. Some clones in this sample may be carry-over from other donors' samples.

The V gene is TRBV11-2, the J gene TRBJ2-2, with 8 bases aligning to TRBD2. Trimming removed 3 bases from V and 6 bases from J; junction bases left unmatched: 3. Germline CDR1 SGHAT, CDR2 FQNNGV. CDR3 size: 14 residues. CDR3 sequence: CASSFLREAGELFF. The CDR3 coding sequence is TGTGCCAGCAGCTTTTTGCGGGAGGCCGGGGAGCTGTTTTTT.

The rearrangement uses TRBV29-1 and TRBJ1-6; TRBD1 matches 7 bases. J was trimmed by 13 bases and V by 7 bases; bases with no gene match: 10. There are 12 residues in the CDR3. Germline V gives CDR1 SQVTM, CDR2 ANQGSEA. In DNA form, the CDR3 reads TGCAGCGGCCTAGTACCGGGACAGCCCCTCCACTTT. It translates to CSGLVPGQPLHF.

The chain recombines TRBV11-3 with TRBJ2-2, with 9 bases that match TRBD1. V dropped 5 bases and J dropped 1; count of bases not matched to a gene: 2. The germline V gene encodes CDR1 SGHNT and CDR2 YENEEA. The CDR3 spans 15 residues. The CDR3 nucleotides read TGTGCCAGCAGCCCGGACAGGGGGAACACCGGGGAGCTGTTTTTT. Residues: CASSPDRGNTGELFF. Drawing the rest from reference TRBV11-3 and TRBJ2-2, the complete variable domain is EAGVVQSPRYKIIEKKQPVAFWCNPISGHNTLYWYLQNLGQGPELLIRYENEEAVDDSQLPKDRFSAERLKGVDSTLKIQPAELGDSAVYLCASSPDRGNTGELFFGEGSRLTVL.

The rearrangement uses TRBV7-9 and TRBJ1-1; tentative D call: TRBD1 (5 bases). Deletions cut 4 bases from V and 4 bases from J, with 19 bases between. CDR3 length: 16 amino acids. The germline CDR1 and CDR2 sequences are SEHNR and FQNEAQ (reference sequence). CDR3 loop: CASSWGPARGSTEAFF. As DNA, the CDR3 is TGTGCCAGCAGCTGGGGCCCCGCACGGGGGTCCACTGAAGCTTTCTTT.

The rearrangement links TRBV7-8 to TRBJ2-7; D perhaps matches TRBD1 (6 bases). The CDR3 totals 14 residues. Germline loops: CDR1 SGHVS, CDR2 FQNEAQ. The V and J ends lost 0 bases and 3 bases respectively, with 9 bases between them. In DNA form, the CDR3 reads TGTGCCAGCAGCTTAGCTCAACAGGGCTACGAGCAGTACTTC. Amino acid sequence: CASSLAQQGYEQYF.

The CDR3 region is CASSFGQSPDTQYF. Here the CDR3 DNA reads TGTGCCAGCAGCTTCGGACAGTCTCCAGATACGCAGTATTTT. The V call is TRBV11-2, the J call TRBJ2-3; a possible D gene is TRBD1 (6 bases). This CDR3 has 14 residues. The germline CDR1 and CDR2 sequences are SGHAT and FQNNGV. Trimming stripped 3 bases from V and 4 bases from J, with 11 bases between.

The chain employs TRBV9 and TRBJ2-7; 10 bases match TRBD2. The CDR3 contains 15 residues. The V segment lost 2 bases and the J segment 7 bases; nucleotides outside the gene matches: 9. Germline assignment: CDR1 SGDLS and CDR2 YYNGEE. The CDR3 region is CASSVGVTSGEEQYF. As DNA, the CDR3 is TGTGCCAGCAGCGTGGGAGTTACTAGCGGGGAAGAGCAGTACTTC.

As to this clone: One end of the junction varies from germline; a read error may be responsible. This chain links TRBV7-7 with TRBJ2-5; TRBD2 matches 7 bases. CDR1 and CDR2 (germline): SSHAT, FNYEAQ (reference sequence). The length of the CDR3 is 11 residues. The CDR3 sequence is CASSSMGLNNF. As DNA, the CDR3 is TGTGCCAGCAGCTCCATGGGACTAAACAACTTC.

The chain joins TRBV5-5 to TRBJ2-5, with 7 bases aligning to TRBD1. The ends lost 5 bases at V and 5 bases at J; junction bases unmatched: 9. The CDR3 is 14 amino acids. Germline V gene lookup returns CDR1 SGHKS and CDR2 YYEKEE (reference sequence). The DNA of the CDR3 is TGTGCCAGCAGTTATGGACAGGACCGGGAGACCCAGTACTTC. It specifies CASSYGQDRETQYF.

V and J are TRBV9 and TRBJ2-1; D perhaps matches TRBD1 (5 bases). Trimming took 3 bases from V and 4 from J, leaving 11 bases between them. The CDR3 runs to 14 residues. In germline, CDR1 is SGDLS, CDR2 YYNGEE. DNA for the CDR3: TGTGCCAGCAGCGCATCGACAGAATACAATGAGCAGTTCTTC. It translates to CASSASTEYNEQFF.

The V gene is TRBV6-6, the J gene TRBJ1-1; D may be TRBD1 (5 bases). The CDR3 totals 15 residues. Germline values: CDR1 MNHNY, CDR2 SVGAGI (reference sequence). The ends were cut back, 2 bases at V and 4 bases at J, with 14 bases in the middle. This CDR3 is CASSYPRVVSTEAFF. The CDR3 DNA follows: TGTGCCAGCAGTTACCCCAGGGTCGTAAGCACTGAAGCTTTCTTT.

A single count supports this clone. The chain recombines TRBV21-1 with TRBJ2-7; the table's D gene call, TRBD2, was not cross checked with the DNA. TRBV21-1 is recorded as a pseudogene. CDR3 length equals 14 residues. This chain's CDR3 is CASSKGLERGEQYF. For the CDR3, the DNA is TGTGCCAGCAGCAAAGGTTTAGAGCGTGGTGAGCAGTACTTC.

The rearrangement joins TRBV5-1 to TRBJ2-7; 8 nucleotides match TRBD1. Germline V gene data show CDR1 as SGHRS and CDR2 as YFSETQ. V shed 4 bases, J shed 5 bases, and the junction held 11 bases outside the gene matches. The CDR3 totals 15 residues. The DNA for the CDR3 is TGCGCCAGCAGCCACGGACAGGGTAATGTCAACGAGCAGTACTTC. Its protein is CASSHGQGNVNEQYF.

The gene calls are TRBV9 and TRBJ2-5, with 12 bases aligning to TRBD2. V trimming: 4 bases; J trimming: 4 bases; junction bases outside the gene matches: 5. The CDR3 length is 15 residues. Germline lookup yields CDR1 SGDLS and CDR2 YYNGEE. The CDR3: CASSSLAGGGETQYF. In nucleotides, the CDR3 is TGTGCCAGCAGCTCACTAGCGGGGGGAGGAGAGACCCAGTACTTC. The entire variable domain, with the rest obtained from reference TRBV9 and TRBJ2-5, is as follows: DSGVTQTPKHLITATGQRVTLRCSPRSGDLSVYWYQQSLDQGLQFLIQYYNGEERAKGNILERFSAQQFPDLHSELNLSSLELGDSALYFCASSSLAGGGETQYFGPGTRLLVL.

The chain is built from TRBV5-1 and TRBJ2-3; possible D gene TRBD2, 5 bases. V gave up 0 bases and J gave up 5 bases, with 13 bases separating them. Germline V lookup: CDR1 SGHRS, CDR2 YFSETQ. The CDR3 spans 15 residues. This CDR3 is CASSLDGGLGDTQYF. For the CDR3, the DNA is TGCGCCAGCAGCTTGGATGGCGGGCTGGGAGATACGCAGTATTTT.

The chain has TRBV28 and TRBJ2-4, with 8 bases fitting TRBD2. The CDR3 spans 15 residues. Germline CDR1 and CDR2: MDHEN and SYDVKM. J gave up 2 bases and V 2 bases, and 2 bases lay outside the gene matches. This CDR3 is CASSLAGGSKNIQYF. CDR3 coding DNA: TGTGCCAGCAGTTTAGCGGGGGGATCCAAAAACATTCAGTACTTC.

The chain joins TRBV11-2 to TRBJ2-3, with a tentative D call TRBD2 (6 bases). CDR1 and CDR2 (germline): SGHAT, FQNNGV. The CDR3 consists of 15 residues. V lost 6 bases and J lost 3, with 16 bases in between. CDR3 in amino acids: CASRSQPGVTDTQYF. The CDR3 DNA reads TGTGCCAGCAGGTCCCAGCCGGGGGTTACAGATACGCAGTATTTT.

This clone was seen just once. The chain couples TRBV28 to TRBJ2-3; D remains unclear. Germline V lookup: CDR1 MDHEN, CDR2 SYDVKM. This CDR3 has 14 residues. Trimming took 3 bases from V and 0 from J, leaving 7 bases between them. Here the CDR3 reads CASSLGVSTDTQYF. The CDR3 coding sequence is TGTGCCAGCAGTTTGGGCGTAAGCACAGATACGCAGTATTTT.

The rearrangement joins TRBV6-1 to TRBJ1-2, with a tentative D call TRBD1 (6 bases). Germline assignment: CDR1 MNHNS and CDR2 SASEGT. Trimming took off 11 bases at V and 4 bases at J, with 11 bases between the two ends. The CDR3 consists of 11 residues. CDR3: CAFGGSYGYTF. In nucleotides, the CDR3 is TGTGCCTTTGGGGGCTCCTATGGCTACACCTTC.

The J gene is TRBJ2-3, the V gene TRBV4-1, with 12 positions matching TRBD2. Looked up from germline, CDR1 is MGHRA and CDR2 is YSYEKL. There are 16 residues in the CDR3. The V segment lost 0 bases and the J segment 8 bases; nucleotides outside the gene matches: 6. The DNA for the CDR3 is TGCGCCAGCAGCCAAGATCGGCTAGCGGGAGGGGGTACGCAGTATTTT. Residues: CASSQDRLAGGGTQYF.

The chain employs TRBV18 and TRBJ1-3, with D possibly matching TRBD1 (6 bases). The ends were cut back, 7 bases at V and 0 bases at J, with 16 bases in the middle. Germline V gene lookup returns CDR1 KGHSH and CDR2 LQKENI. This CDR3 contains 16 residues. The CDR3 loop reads CASLTGQKSSGNTIYF. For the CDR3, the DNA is TGTGCCAGCTTGACGGGACAAAAAAGCTCTGGAAACACCATATATTTT.

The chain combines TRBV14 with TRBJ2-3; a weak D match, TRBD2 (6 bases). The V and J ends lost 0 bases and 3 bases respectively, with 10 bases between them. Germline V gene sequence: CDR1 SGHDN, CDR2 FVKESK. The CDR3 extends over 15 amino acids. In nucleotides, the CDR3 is TGTGCCAGCAGCCAAGATGCTAGCGCAACAGATACGCAGTATTTT. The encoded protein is CASSQDASATDTQYF.

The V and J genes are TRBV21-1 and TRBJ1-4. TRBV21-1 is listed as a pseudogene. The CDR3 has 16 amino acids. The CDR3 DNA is TGTGCCCGCCGCGGGCCTCGGGGGATCACTAATGAAAAACTGTTTTTT. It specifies CARRGPRGITNEKLFF.

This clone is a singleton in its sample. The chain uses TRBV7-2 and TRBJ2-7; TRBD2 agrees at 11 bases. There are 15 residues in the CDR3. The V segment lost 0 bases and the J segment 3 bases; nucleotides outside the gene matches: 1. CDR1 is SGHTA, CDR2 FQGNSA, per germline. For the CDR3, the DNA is TGTGCCAGCAGCTTAGCGGGGACTAGCGGCTACGAGCAGTACTTC. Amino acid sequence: CASSLAGTSGYEQYF.

Here the CDR3 reads CASSFREDGPYEQYF. CDR3 nucleotides: TGTGCCAGCAGTTTCAGGGAGGACGGCCCCTACGAGCAGTACTTC. V is TRBV28 and J is TRBJ2-7; TRBD2 might be the D (6 bases). Deletions cut 3 bases from V and 2 bases from J, with 14 bases between. The CDR3 spans 15 residues. Germline-derived CDR1 and CDR2 are MDHEN and SYDVKM. Based on the CDR3 plus reference TRBV28 and TRBJ2-7, the full variable domain is DVKVTQSSRYLVKRTGEKVFLECVQDMDHENMFWYRQDPGLGLRLIYFSYDVKMKEKGDIPEGYSVSREKKERFSLILESASTNQTSMYLCASSFREDGPYEQYFGPGTRLTVT.